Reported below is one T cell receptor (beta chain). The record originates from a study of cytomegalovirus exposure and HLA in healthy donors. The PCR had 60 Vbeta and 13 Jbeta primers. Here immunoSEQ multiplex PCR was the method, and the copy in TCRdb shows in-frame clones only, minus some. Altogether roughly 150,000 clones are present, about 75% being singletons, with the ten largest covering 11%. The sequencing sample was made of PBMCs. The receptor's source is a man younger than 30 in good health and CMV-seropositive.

CDR3 DNA sequence: TGTGCCAGTAGTATAGTGGGGATTGGAGGACGCACAGATACGCAGTATTTT. Encoded protein: CASSIVGIGGRTDTQYF. The chain carries TRBV19 and TRBJ2-3, with a tentative D call TRBD2 (5 bases). The germline CDR1 and CDR2 sequences are LNHDA and SQIVND (reference sequence). V lost 1 base and J 1 base, leaving 15 bases between the germline ends. This CDR3 is built from 17 residues.